A single sample is the source of the 18 T cell receptor beta chains below, sequenced in a study of blood T cells in healthy people across ages. Together with a sample-barcoded 5' primer, a J-beta primer mix was included in a second PCR lasting about 7 to 12 cycles. Via MiXCR, TCRdb re-called the 5' RACE reads, giving one row per CDR3 protein. Of about 780,000 distinct CDR3 sequences listed, roughly 25% were seen once; the top ten hold approximately 2.9%. This sample also belongs to another study, concerning T cells of mothers and their children.

The material sequenced was blood. The receptors come from a boy between 10 and 17 years old in good health.

V usage is TRBV6-2 or TRBV6-3 and J usage is TRBJ2-5, with 9 bases matching TRBD1. The DNA end is more similar to TRBJ2-1, so the J call may be wrong. There are 14 residues in the CDR3. Germline V gives CDR1 MNHEY, CDR2 SVGEGT. CDR3 DNA: TGTGCCAGCAGTCCCAGGACAGGGGCAAGTGAGCAGTTCTTC. Its translation is CASSPRTGASEQFF.

The chain links TRBV2 to TRBJ2-7; TRBD1 aligns across 7 bases. The J segment lost 5 bases and the V segment lost 7 bases, leaving 2 bases of the junction unmatched. The CDR3 is 11 amino acids. CDR1 SNHLY and CDR2 FYNNEI come from the germline V gene. This chain's CDR3 is CASTQGNEQYF. DNA for the CDR3: TGTGCCAGCACACAGGGGAACGAGCAGTACTTC.

There are a few counts of this clonotype. The chain combines TRBV11-2 with TRBJ2-6; D gene ambiguous. Germline values: CDR1 SGHAT, CDR2 FQNNGV. CDR3 length: 14 residues. V gave up 5 bases and J gave up 3 bases, with 8 bases separating them. This CDR3 reads CASSLPGGANVLTF. CDR3 DNA sequence: TGTGCCAGCAGCCTACCTGGTGGGGCCAACGTCCTGACTTTC.

The chain carries TRBV12-5 and TRBJ1-3; D ambiguous. The ends were cut back, 1 base at V and 2 bases at J, with 12 bases in the middle. The CDR3 has 16 residues. Germline values: CDR1 LGHNT, CDR2 FRNRAP. The CDR3 loop reads CASGLGGITTGNTIYF. The CDR3 DNA reads as TGTGCTAGTGGTTTGGGAGGAATAACCACTGGAAACACCATATATTTT.

This clonotype was found a few times. V usage is TRBV28 and J usage is TRBJ2-3; 10 positions agree with TRBD2. This CDR3 has 15 residues. Germline V gene data show CDR1 as MDHEN and CDR2 as SYDVKM. Trimming cost V 2 bases and J 6 bases; bases outside gene matches: 5. CDR3 loop: CASSLTSGVWDTQYF. DNA for the CDR3: TGTGCCAGCAGTTTAACTAGCGGGGTGTGGGATACGCAGTATTTT.

The J gene is TRBJ2-1, the V gene TRBV9, with 9 bases aligning to TRBD2. The CDR3 sequence is 14 residues long. The junction had 4 bases not matched to a gene; V was cut back by 0 bases and J by 9 bases. In germline, CDR1 is SGDLS, CDR2 YYNGEE. CDR3 sequence (DNA): TGTGCCAGCAGCGTAGGGGGGACTAGCACTGAGCAGTTCTTC. Translation gives CASSVGGTSTEQFF.

This clonotype was seen more than once but under ten times. The V gene is TRBV11-1, the J gene TRBJ2-4, with D unresolved. Germline CDR1 reads SGHAT; CDR2 reads FQDESV (reference sequence). Trimming removed 2 bases at V and 0 bases at J, with 11 bases between. The CDR3 has 16 residues. The CDR3 region is CASSLRRNLAKNIQYF. As DNA, the CDR3 is TGTGCCAGCAGCTTACGGCGGAACCTAGCCAAAAACATTCAGTACTTC.

The chain uses TRBV25-1 and TRBJ1-6, with 12 bases lining up with TRBD1. The ends lost 2 bases at V and 8 bases at J; junction bases unmatched: 4. Germline CDR1 and CDR2: MGHDK and SYGVNS. This CDR3 region has 16 residues. The CDR3 DNA follows: TGTGCCAGCAGTGAAGGGACAGGGGGCGTCGATTCACCCCTCCACTTT. It translates to CASSEGTGGVDSPLHF.

This clonotype was found a few times. The rearrangement joins TRBV6-5 to TRBJ1-2; D is possibly TRBD1 (5 bases). CDR1 is MNHEY, CDR2 SVGAGI, per germline. Trimming shortened V by 5 bases and J by 8 bases, and 15 bases separated the two germline ends. The CDR3 length is 13 residues. CDR3 protein: CASSRGRGDGYTF. The CDR3 coding sequence is TGTGCCAGCAGTCGGGGTCGGGGGGACGGCTACACCTTC.

This clonotype was counted between two and nine times. The chain has TRBV5-1 and TRBJ2-3, with D unresolved. Trimming took off 5 bases at V and 0 bases at J, with 16 bases between the two ends. This CDR3 contains 16 residues. From germline, CDR1 is SGHRS and CDR2 YFSETQ. CDR3 nucleotides: TGCGCCAGCAGAAAAAGCGTCGCGGCCAGCACAGATACGCAGTATTTT. The encoded protein is CASRKSVAASTDTQYF.

In nucleotides, the CDR3 is TGTGCCAGCAGCCCCCCCTCGGGGGTCCCCTCTGGAAACACCATATATTTT. It yields the protein CASSPPSGVPSGNTIYF. The chain uses TRBV12-3 or TRBV12-4 and TRBJ1-3; D perhaps matches TRBD1 (5 bases). The V end lost 6 bases, the J end lost 0 bases, and 18 bases lay between the germline ends. The CDR3 runs to 17 residues.

In its sample, this clonotype was seen a few times. The rearrangement joins TRBV7-9 to TRBJ2-7, with D unresolved. V gave up 5 bases and J gave up 1 base, with 12 bases separating them. Germline V gene lookup returns CDR1 SEHNR and CDR2 FQNEAQ (reference sequence). This CDR3 is 14 amino acids long. CDR3 nucleotides: TGTGCCAGCAGCCTACGGACGGTATCCTACGAGCAGTACTTC. Translating it yields CASSLRTVSYEQYF.

The gene calls are TRBV5-1 and TRBJ1-1, with a weak D call TRBD1 (6 bases). Between the trimmed V and J ends, which lost 0 bases and 3 bases, there was a span of 9 bases. The CDR3 has 14 residues. Germline-derived CDR1 and CDR2 are SGHRS and YFSETQ. The CDR3 is CASSLGQVDTEAFF. The DNA for the CDR3 is TGCGCCAGCAGCTTGGGACAGGTGGACACTGAAGCTTTCTTT.

This chain connects TRBV7-2 to TRBJ2-3, with no clear D. CDR1 and CDR2 from the germline V gene are SGHTA and FQGNSA. The CDR3 contains 14 residues. Trimming took 4 bases from V and 4 from J, leaving 12 bases between them. The DNA of the CDR3 is TGTGCCAGCAGCTCCCGACTGTCCCCAGATACGCAGTATTTT. It encodes CASSSRLSPDTQYF.

Turning to this clonotype: One end of the junction fails to match germline, which may point to a read error. The chain uses TRBV20-1 and TRBJ1-4; D remains unclear. Per germline, CDR1 DFQATT and CDR2 SNEGSKA (reference sequence). This CDR3 contains 10 residues. CDR3 amino acids: CSARSEKLVF. The CDR3, as DNA: TGCAGTGCTAGGAGTGAAAAACTGGTTTTT.

This chain connects TRBV29-1 to TRBJ2-5, with a possible D match to TRBD1 (5 bases). Matching the DNA end better, TRBJ2-7 makes the J call doubtful. Germline values: CDR1 SQVTM, CDR2 ANQGSEA. The CDR3 length is 15 residues. CDR3 DNA sequence: TGCAGCGTTGAAGAATTAGGACAAAACACCTACGAGCAGTACTTC. Translated, it gives CSVEELGQNTYEQYF.

This sequence joins TRBV4-2 and TRBJ1-4, with D maybe TRBD1 (5 bases). CDR1 is LGHNA and CDR2 is YNFKEQ in the germline V gene. The length of the CDR3 is 15 residues. Trimming shortened V by 0 bases and J by 8 bases, and 13 bases separated the two germline ends. The CDR3 loop reads CASSQERDGREKLFF. CDR3 coding DNA: TGTGCCAGCAGCCAAGAACGGGACGGGAGGGAAAAACTGTTTTTT.

The chain recombines TRBV7-6 with TRBJ1-4, with a possible D match to TRBD1 (5 bases). Germline V CDR1 and CDR2: SGHVS, FNYEAQ. With 2 bases removed from V and 6 bases from J, the gap between germline ends came to 13 bases. The CDR3 contains 15 residues. This chain's CDR3 is CASSLSPGSYEKLFF. DNA for the CDR3: TGTGCCAGCAGCTTATCCCCAGGGTCATATGAAAAACTGTTTTTT.